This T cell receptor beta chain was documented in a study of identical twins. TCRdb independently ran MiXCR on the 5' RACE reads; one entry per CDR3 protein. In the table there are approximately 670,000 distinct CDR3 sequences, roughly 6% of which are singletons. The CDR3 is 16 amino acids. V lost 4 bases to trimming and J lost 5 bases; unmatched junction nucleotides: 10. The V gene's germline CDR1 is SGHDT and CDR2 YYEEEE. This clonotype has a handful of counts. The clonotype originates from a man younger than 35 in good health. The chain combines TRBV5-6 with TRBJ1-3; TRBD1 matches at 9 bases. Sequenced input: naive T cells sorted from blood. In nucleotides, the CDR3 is TGTGCCAGCAGCATGTACGGACAGGGGAGAAGAAACACCATATATTTT. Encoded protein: CASSMYGQGRRNTIYF.